One sample yielded the 9 T cell receptor beta chains listed below, sequenced in a study of blood T cells in healthy people across ages. Next came a second PCR, run for about 7 to 12 cycles, which used a sample-barcoded 5' primer along with a J-beta primer mix. TCRdb reprocessed the 5' RACE reads via MiXCR and lists one record per CDR3 protein. The profile shows fewer than 750,000 distinct CDR3 sequences, around half of them singletons. The source material was blood. The receptors originated from a man at least 80 years old in good health.

This clonotype was seen a handful of times. The chain carries TRBV9 and TRBJ2-3; D is perhaps TRBD1 (5 bases). The CDR3 totals 12 residues. Germline CDR1 SGDLS, CDR2 YYNGEE. V shed 5 bases and J shed 7 bases, with 11 bases lying between them. This chain's CDR3 is CASSPDRHTQYF. CDR3 in DNA: TGTGCCAGCAGTCCTGACAGACATACGCAGTATTTT.

The chain employs TRBV5-1 and TRBJ2-7, with 7 bases matching TRBD2. V dropped 4 bases and J dropped 1; count of bases not matched to a gene: 2. Germline V CDR1 and CDR2: SGHRS, YFSETQ. There are 13 residues in the CDR3. The CDR3 spells CASSREASYEQYF. The CDR3 DNA sequence: TGCGCCAGCAGCCGGGAGGCTTCCTACGAGCAGTACTTC.

V gene TRBV12-3 or TRBV12-4 combines with J gene TRBJ2-5; D is perhaps TRBD2 (5 bases). V was cut by 0 bases and J by 2 bases, with 19 bases left in between. The CDR3 sequence is 18 residues long. This CDR3 is CASSLARWGLAGQETQYF. The CDR3 DNA reads as TGTGCCAGCAGTTTAGCGCGTTGGGGTCTAGCTGGGCAAGAGACCCAGTACTTC.

This clonotype showed up just a few times. The CDR3 loop is CASSLWTGAPGGYF. The CDR3 nucleotides are TGCGCCAGCAGCTTGTGGACAGGCGCCCCGGGGGGGTATTTT. This chain connects TRBV5-1 to TRBJ2-3; either TRBD1 or TRBD2 may fit D (7 bases each). Germline V lookup: CDR1 SGHRS, CDR2 YFSETQ. V dropped 1 base and J dropped 14 bases, with 20 bases sitting between them. The CDR3 sequence is 14 residues long.

This clonotype turned up a few times. The chain recombines TRBV25-1 with TRBJ2-1; TRBD2 aligns across 8 bases. CDR1 and CDR2 from the germline V gene are MGHDK and SYGVNS. This CDR3 has 14 residues. V gave up 3 bases and J gave up 3 bases; unmatched junction bases: 1. CDR3 protein: CASSETSDYNEQFF. Written as DNA, the CDR3 is TGTGCCAGCAGTGAGACTAGCGACTACAATGAGCAGTTCTTC.

The chain has TRBV29-1 and TRBJ2-1, with a possible D match to TRBD2 (5 bases). The CDR3 is made up of 12 amino acids. Germline CDR1 and CDR2: SQVTM and ANQGSEA. The germline V and J ends were trimmed by 4 bases and 9 bases, with 13 bases remaining between them. CDR3 coding DNA: TGCAGCGTTGGGCCTTCTAGCTTTGAGCAGTTCTTC. Protein sequence: CSVGPSSFEQFF.

This clonotype was counted ten times or more. This chain joins TRBV6-6 and TRBJ1-4, with 7 nucleotides matching TRBD1. CDR1 is MNHNY and CDR2 is SVGAGI in the germline V gene (reference sequence). This CDR3 contains 13 residues. With 5 bases clipped from V and 7 bases from J, the junction kept 4 bases outside the gene matches. The DNA for the CDR3 is TGTGCCAGCAGTAGGGACAGCCTTGAAAAACTGTTTTTT. Its protein is CASSRDSLEKLFF.

The chain combines TRBV29-1 with TRBJ2-5; TRBD1 agrees at 10 bases. The J segment lost 3 bases and the V segment lost 5 bases, leaving 6 bases of the junction unmatched. Looked up from germline, CDR1 is SQVTM and CDR2 is ANQGSEA. CDR3 size: 14 residues. CDR3 in DNA: TGCAGCGTTACTCCCGGGACAGGGGAAGAGACCCAGTACTTC. It translates to CSVTPGTGEETQYF.

This chain uses TRBV5-1 with TRBJ2-1; D is perhaps TRBD2 (5 bases). The V gene's germline CDR1 is SGHRS and CDR2 YFSETQ. There are 13 residues in the CDR3. The V and J ends lost 1 base and 5 bases respectively, with 7 bases between them. For the CDR3, the DNA is TGCGCCAGCAGCTTGTGGGGAGACAATGAGCAGTTCTTC. Its translation: CASSLWGDNEQFF. Complete variable domain (other parts from reference TRBV5-1 and TRBJ2-1): KAGVTQTPRYLIKTRGQQVTLSCSPISGHRSVSWYQQTPGQGLQFLFEYFSETQRNKGNFPGRFSGRQFSNSRSEMNVSTLELGDSALYLCASSLWGDNEQFFGPGTRLTVL.